Below are 15 T cell receptor beta chains sequenced from a single sample in a study of blood T cell repertoires in COVID-19 (dated by TCRdb to 2020 to 2021). Receptor libraries were prepared by the immunoSEQ multiplex PCR assay. TCRdb limited this immuneACCESS table to in-frame rearrangements with V and J called. A share of clones is missing; checked studies link under half to unresolved V genes, and the rest is unexplained. For this sample there are under 95,000 clones; 80% to 90% appear just once. The ten largest clones capture just over 5% of the sample. Sequenced input: peripheral blood. The receptor source for this set is a human donor in a cohort sampled during active COVID-19.

This sequence joins TRBV7-3 and TRBJ2-3, with 8 bases lining up with TRBD2. Germline V gives CDR1 SGHTA, CDR2 FQGTGA. The CDR3 length is 16 residues. V was pared by 3 bases and J by 0 bases, with 5 bases of the junction left unmatched. For the CDR3, the DNA is TGTGCCAGCAGCTTTGCGGGGGGTGGGAGCACAGATACGCAGTATTTT. It encodes CASSFAGGGSTDTQYF. Drawing the rest from reference TRBV7-3 and TRBJ2-3, the complete variable domain is GAGVSQTPSNKVTEKGKYVELRCDPISGHTALYWYRQSLGQGPEFLIYFQGTGAADDSGLPNDRFFAVRPEGSVSTLKIQRTERGDSAVYLCASSFAGGGSTDTQYFGPGTRLTVL.

CDR3 DNA: TGTGCCAGCTCCCAGGCAGTAGATGCCACAGATACGCAGTATTTT. Residues: CASSQAVDATDTQYF. V and J are TRBV18 and TRBJ2-3; no reliable D call. Germline CDR1 KGHSH, CDR2 LQKENI. This CDR3 is 15 amino acids long. Between the trimmed V and J ends, which lost 6 bases and 2 bases, there was a span of 15 bases.

CDR3: CAWRGRGWSYEQYF. The CDR3 DNA reads as TGTGCCTGGAGGGGCCGGGGGTGGAGTTACGAGCAGTACTTC. The rearrangement joins TRBV30 to TRBJ2-7, with D tentatively TRBD2 (6 bases). Germline CDR1 GTSNPN, CDR2 SVGIG (reference sequence). The CDR3 is made up of 14 amino acids. V lost 3 bases, J lost 4 bases, and 16 bases lay in between.

This clone was seen only once. The chain has TRBV7-9 and TRBJ2-1; 8 bases are a match to TRBD2. In germline, CDR1 is SEHNR, CDR2 FQNEAQ (reference sequence). With 5 bases clipped from V and 3 bases from J, the junction kept 3 bases outside the gene matches. The CDR3 has 14 residues. In nucleotides, the CDR3 is TGTGCCAGCAGCCCGACTAGCGTCTACAATGAGCAGTTCTTC. It translates to CASSPTSVYNEQFF.

This clone has only one observation. The chain combines TRBV5-1 with TRBJ2-2, with D hard to call. Looked up from germline, CDR1 is SGHRS and CDR2 is YFSETQ. Trimming shortened V by 0 bases and J by 0 bases, and 9 bases separated the two germline ends. The CDR3 spans 16 residues. DNA for the CDR3: TGCGCCAGCAGCTTGGGGGTCAGGTCGAACACCGGGGAGCTGTTTTTT. Translating it yields CASSLGVRSNTGELFF.

This chain links TRBV18 with TRBJ2-5; TRBD1 matches 9 bases. Per the germline V gene, CDR1 is KGHSH and CDR2 is LQKENI. Trimming at V came to 4 bases and at J to 2 bases, leaving 2 bases not matched to a gene. There are 14 residues in the CDR3. CDR3 coding DNA: TGTGCCAGCTCACTGGACAGGGGACAAGAGACCCAGTACTTC. Translating gives CASSLDRGQETQYF.

This chain connects TRBV29-1 to TRBJ1-1; 8 positions agree with TRBD1. Germline CDR1 SQVTM, CDR2 ANQGSEA. This CDR3 contains 14 residues. Trimming at V came to 7 bases and at J to 0 bases, leaving 7 bases not matched to a gene. CDR3 sequence reads: CSASWDRLNTEAFF. The CDR3 nucleotides read TGCAGCGCAAGCTGGGACAGGCTGAACACTGAAGCTTTCTTT.

The genes are TRBV7-9 and TRBJ2-7; 9 bases map to TRBD2. Germline V gives CDR1 SEHNR, CDR2 FQNEAQ (reference sequence). The CDR3 length is 15 residues. J gave up 2 bases and V 7 bases, and 9 bases lay outside the gene matches. The CDR3 bases are TGTGCCAGCACCCCCGATAGCGGGGGACCCTACGAGCAGTACTTC. It encodes CASTPDSGGPYEQYF.

The rearrangement links TRBV18 to TRBJ1-2; 9 nucleotides line up with TRBD1. CDR1 and CDR2 (germline): KGHSH, LQKENI. The CDR3 is 16 residues long. The V segment lost 3 bases and the J segment 7 bases; nucleotides outside the gene matches: 12. CDR3 sequence: CASSPPPGQGIGGYTF. The CDR3 bases are TGTGCCAGCTCACCCCCCCCGGGACAGGGAATTGGTGGCTACACCTTC.

This chain connects TRBV2 to TRBJ2-6; the match to TRBD1 covers 7 bases. J gave up 0 bases and V 8 bases, and 4 bases lay outside the gene matches. Germline-derived CDR1 and CDR2 are SNHLY and FYNNEI. The CDR3 has 15 residues. CDR3 region: CASVRDSSGANVLTF. The CDR3 DNA reads as TGTGCCAGCGTCCGGGACAGCTCTGGGGCCAACGTCCTGACTTTC.

The chain is built from TRBV15 and TRBJ2-7; 7 bases match TRBD2. CDR1 LNHNV and CDR2 YYDKDF come from the germline V gene (reference sequence). V dropped 0 bases and J dropped 0; count of bases not matched to a gene: 5. This CDR3 is built from 16 residues. CDR3 region: CATSREGGSTSYEQYF. The CDR3 DNA reads TGTGCCACCAGCAGAGAGGGGGGGTCGACCTCCTACGAGCAGTACTTC.

This rearrangement joins TRBV7-2 to TRBJ2-7; 7 bases match TRBD2. CDR3 length: 14 residues. In germline, CDR1 is SGHTA, CDR2 FQGNSA. J was trimmed by 7 bases and V by 5 bases; bases with no gene match: 11. CDR3 DNA: TGTGCCAGCAGCAGGACGAGACTAGCCCGTGAGCAGTACTTC. Amino acids: CASSRTRLAREQYF.

The chain is built from TRBV12-3 or TRBV12-4 and TRBJ2-1; the match to TRBD1 covers 9 bases. The CDR3 is made up of 13 amino acids. The V segment lost 6 bases and the J segment 9 bases; nucleotides outside the gene matches: 6. The CDR3, as DNA: TGTGCCAGCAGGACGAACAGGGGGCCTGAGCAGTTCTTC. Translating it yields CASRTNRGPEQFF.

This clone was seen only once. J is TRBJ1-2 and V is TRBV28; D remains unclear. CDR3 size: 12 residues. V gave up 7 bases and J gave up 4 bases, with 10 bases separating them. Germline CDR1 MDHEN, CDR2 SYDVKM. The CDR3 DNA sequence: TGTGCCAGCACCCTTGAGGGCTATGGCTACACCTTC. Protein sequence: CASTLEGYGYTF.

This clone was counted only a few times. The chain uses TRBV12-5 and TRBJ2-2, with D possibly being TRBD1 (6 bases). V was trimmed by 4 bases and J by 7 bases, leaving 13 bases between them. The CDR3 covers 14 residues. The V gene's germline CDR1 is LGHNT and CDR2 FRNRAP. The CDR3 DNA sequence: TGTGCTAGTGGTTCCACAGGGCTGGGCGGGGAGCTGTTTTTT. Translation: CASGSTGLGGELFF.